The 12 T cell receptor beta chains below were found in one sample sequenced in a study of T cell changes during pregnancy in multiple sclerosis. Sequencing was performed with immunoSEQ multiplex PCR; in TCRdb, only in-frame clones are kept and a portion is missing. Of roughly 44,000 clones in the sample, about 88% were seen once. This sample comprised CD8+ T cells from peripheral blood mononuclear cells, obtained after pregnancy. All receptors derive from a female donor in good health, enrolled as a control in a pregnancy study.

CDR3 sequence reads: CASSPARGGYEQYF. DNA for the CDR3: TGCGCCAGCAGCCCTGCTAGGGGAGGCTACGAGCAGTACTTC. J is TRBJ2-7 and V is TRBV4-3, with TRBD2 as a possible D gene (6 bases). The CDR3 is 14 amino acids. The V gene lost 4 bases and the J gene lost 3 bases, with 13 bases spanning the gap. Germline V gene data show CDR1 as LGHNA and CDR2 as YSLEER.

CDR3 in amino acids: CASSRDRNFYYGYTF. CDR3 bases: TGTGCCAGCAGCCGCGACAGGAATTTCTACTATGGCTACACCTTC. The V and J genes are TRBV5-5 and TRBJ1-2; a possible D gene is TRBD1 (6 bases). The CDR3 is 15 amino acids. V gave up 4 bases and J gave up 3 bases, with 16 bases separating them. Germline CDR1 SGHKS, CDR2 YYEKEE (reference sequence).

This chain uses TRBV28 with TRBJ2-5; D is undetermined. Looked up from germline, CDR1 is MDHEN and CDR2 is SYDVKM. Trimming took 2 bases from V and 5 from J, leaving 12 bases between them. This CDR3 has 14 amino acids. The CDR3 DNA sequence: TGTGCCAGCAGTTTAAGAGATACCAGGGAGACCCAGTACTTC. Translation: CASSLRDTRETQYF. The full variable domain, rest sourced from reference TRBV28 and TRBJ2-5, is DVKVTQSSRYLVKRTGEKVFLECVQDMDHENMFWYRQDPGLGLRLIYFSYDVKMKEKGDIPEGYSVSREKKERFSLILESASTNQTSMYLCASSLRDTRETQYFGPGTRLLVL.

This clone counts as medium-sized. V and J are TRBV5-4 and TRBJ1-2, with a possible D match to TRBD1 (6 bases). Germline assignment: CDR1 SGHNT and CDR2 YYREEE (reference sequence). CDR3 length: 13 amino acids. V shed 0 bases and J shed 6 bases, with 9 bases lying between them. The CDR3 bases are TGTGCCAGCAGCTTGGCAGGGGTTAATGGCTACACCTTC. Translating gives CASSLAGVNGYTF.

V and J are TRBV4-1 and TRBJ2-1; 8 bases are a match to TRBD2. Germline V gene data show CDR1 as MGHRA and CDR2 as YSYEKL. The V segment lost 4 bases and the J segment 10 bases; nucleotides outside the gene matches: 12. There are 15 residues in the CDR3. CDR3 nucleotides: TGCGCCAGCAGCCCTCTATTAATCAGCGGGGGCGAGCAGTTCTTC. Translation gives CASSPLLISGGEQFF.

The genes are TRBV5-1 and TRBJ2-7; a possible D gene is TRBD2 (6 bases). V was shortened by 4 bases and J by 7 bases, with 15 bases between the two germline ends. Germline V gene lookup returns CDR1 SGHRS and CDR2 YFSETQ. The CDR3 runs 13 residues. CDR3 bases: TGCGCCAGCAGCCTCGCTATAGGGACTGAGCAGTACTTC. It is translated as CASSLAIGTEQYF.

In this sample, this clone turned up once. The genes are TRBV5-6 and TRBJ2-7, with TRBD2 matching over 7 bases. The germline gives CDR1 SGHDT, CDR2 YYEEEE. After removal of 6 bases from V and 3 bases from J, the junction contained 6 bases not matched to a gene. The CDR3 has 13 residues. The CDR3 DNA reads as TGTGCCAGCACGGGGGGTCGGAACTACGAGCAGTACTTC. Protein sequence: CASTGGRNYEQYF.

The chain joins TRBV27 to TRBJ2-7, with TRBD2 matching 13 bases. J gave up 2 bases and V 10 bases, and 2 bases lay outside the gene matches. Per the germline V gene, CDR1 is MNHEY and CDR2 is SMNVEV (reference sequence). The CDR3 is 13 amino acids. The CDR3 sequence: CATGLAGAYEQYF. The CDR3 nucleotides read TGTGCCACCGGACTAGCGGGGGCCTACGAGCAGTACTTC.

The genes are TRBV7-9 and TRBJ1-4; 7 bases line up with TRBD1. Trimming cost V 5 bases and J 0 bases; bases outside gene matches: 6. The germline V gene encodes CDR1 SEHNR and CDR2 FQNEAQ (reference sequence). The CDR3 totals 16 residues. The CDR3 loop reads CASSAPQGATNEKLFF. The CDR3, as DNA: TGTGCCAGCAGCGCACCTCAGGGGGCAACTAATGAAAAACTGTTTTTT.

The chain has TRBV7-9 and TRBJ1-6; D unclear. V was clipped by 10 bases and J by 6 bases, with 10 bases between them. This CDR3 is 12 amino acids long. Germline V gene lookup returns CDR1 SEHNR and CDR2 FQNEAQ (reference sequence). The CDR3 DNA follows: TGTGCCACCGAGGAGGTTAATTCACCCCTCCACTTT. Translating it yields CATEEVNSPLHF.

This clone was seen once. CDR3 sequence (DNA): TGTGCCAGCTCACCACCGATGGACTACACGCAGTATTTT. It yields the protein CASSPPMDYTQYF. The J gene is TRBJ2-3, the V gene TRBV18; D may be TRBD2 (6 bases). CDR1 KGHSH and CDR2 LQKENI come from the germline V gene. V lost 0 bases to trimming and J lost 9 bases, with 10 bases between them. The CDR3 consists of 13 residues.

The V gene is TRBV5-4, the J gene TRBJ1-2; 8 bases agree with TRBD1. The junction had 7 bases not matched to a gene; V was cut back by 2 bases and J by 4 bases. CDR3 size: 15 residues. Germline-derived CDR1 and CDR2 are SGHNT and YYREEE (reference sequence). The CDR3 bases are TGTGCCAGCAGCTTCGGACAGGGCTTAGCCTATGGCTACACCTTC. Protein product: CASSFGQGLAYGYTF.